This paragraph covers one TCR beta chain sequence. Its antigen is not identified. Produced via immunoSEQ multiplex PCR; TCRdb's table is partial and in-frame only. The table records some 340,000 clones, more than 70% of them present only once. The data belong to a study of Ad26.COV2.S vaccination and SARS-CoV-2 variants. Study overall: Within the COV1001 Ad26.COV2.S trial arm, the donor was enrolled. Donor got 5x10^10 or 1x10^11 viral particles of Ad26.COV2.S.

Broader study findings: Ad26.COV2.S recipients had broader spike-specific TCRs (P = 0.0014). Vaccinated and placebo-treated recipients had similar non-spike TCR breadth.

Documented treatment: 19 received Ad26.COV2.S at low or high dose, single or two shots; 5 received placebo; per-sample allocation not given. Sample collection was performed on day 63 after the first vaccine or placebo injection. The sample here was peripheral blood, taken in a trial of Ad26.COV2.S vaccine versus placebo. The sequence came from a person between 18 and 59 years old who received the Ad26.COV2.S COVID-19 vaccine or a placebo.

CDR3: CASSSGLAGVSNTGELFF. The CDR3 nucleotides are TGTGCCAGCAGCTCCGGACTAGCGGGGGTCTCGAACACCGGGGAGCTGTTTTTT. The V and J genes are TRBV7-9 and TRBJ2-2, with TRBD2 matching over 13 bases. Germline-derived CDR1 and CDR2 are SEHNR and FQNEAQ (reference sequence). V gave up 4 bases and J gave up 0 bases; unmatched junction bases: 5. This CDR3 is 18 amino acids long.